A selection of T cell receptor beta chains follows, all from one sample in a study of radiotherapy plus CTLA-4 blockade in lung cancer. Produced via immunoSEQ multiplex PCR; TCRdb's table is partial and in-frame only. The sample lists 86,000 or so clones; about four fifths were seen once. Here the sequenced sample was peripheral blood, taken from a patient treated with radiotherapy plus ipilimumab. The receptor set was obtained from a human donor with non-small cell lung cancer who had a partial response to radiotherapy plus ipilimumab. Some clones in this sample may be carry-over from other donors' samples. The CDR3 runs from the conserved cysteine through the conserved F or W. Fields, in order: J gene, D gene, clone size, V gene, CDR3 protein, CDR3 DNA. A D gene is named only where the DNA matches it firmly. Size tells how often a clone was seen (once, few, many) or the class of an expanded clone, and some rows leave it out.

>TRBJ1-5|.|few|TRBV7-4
CASSLQRGGTPQHF
TGTGCCAGCAGCCTTCAGAGGGGAGGGACGCCCCAGCATTTT
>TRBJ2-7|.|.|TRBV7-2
CASSQYNYEQYF
TGTGCCAGCAGCCAATACAACTACGAGCAGTACTTC
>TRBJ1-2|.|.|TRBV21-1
CASSSGTGEGGYTF
TGTGCCAGCAGCTCCGGGACAGGGGAGGGTGGCTACACCTTC
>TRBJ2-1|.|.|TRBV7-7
CASSLDVQDYNEQFF
TGTGCCAGCAGCTTAGATGTGCAGGACTACAATGAGCAGTTCTTC
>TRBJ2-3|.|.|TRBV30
CAWNTLLADTQYF
TGTGCCTGGAACACTCTGCTAGCGGATACGCAGTATTTT
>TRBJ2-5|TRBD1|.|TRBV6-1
CASSRQGGETQYF
TGTGCCAGCAGTCGACAGGGCGGAGAGACCCAGTACTTC
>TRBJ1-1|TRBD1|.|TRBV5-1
CASSQDRGTEAFF
TGCGCCAGCAGCCAGGACAGGGGGACTGAAGCTTTCTTT
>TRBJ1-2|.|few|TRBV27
CASSLGVAYGYTF
TGTGCCAGCAGCCTCGGGGTGGCCTATGGCTACACCTTC
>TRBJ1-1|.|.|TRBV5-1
CASSIGQSNEAFF
TGCGCCAGCAGCATAGGACAGTCAAATGAAGCTTTCTTT
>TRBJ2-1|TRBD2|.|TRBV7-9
CASSRIAGAYNEQFF
TGTGCCAGCAGCCGTATAGCGGGAGCTTACAATGAGCAGTTCTTC
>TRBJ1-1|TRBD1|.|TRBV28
CASSSGGPNTEAFF
TGTGCCAGCAGTTCAGGGGGGCCGAACACTGAAGCTTTCTTT
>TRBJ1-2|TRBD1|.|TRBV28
CASSLVQGETYGYTF
TGTGCCAGCAGTTTGGTTCAGGGGGAAACCTATGGCTACACCTTC
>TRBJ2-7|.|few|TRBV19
CASSIMDSYEQYF
TGTGCCAGTAGTATTATGGACAGCTACGAGCAGTACTTC
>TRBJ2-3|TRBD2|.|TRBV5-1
CASSGSRTDTQYF
TGCGCCAGTAGCGGGAGTAGGACAGATACGCAGTATTTT
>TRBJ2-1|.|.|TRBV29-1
CSVGVNEQFF
TGCAGCGTTGGAGTCAATGAGCAGTTCTTC
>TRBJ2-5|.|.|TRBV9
CASSQEARPAIGTQYF
TGTGCCAGCAGCCAAGAGGCCAGACCCGCCATCGGGACCCAGTACTTC
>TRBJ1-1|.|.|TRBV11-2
CASSPQAVNTEAFF
TGTGCCAGCAGCCCTCAAGCGGTGAACACTGAAGCTTTCTTT
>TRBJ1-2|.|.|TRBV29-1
CSVESYRVAGYTF
TGCAGCGTTGAAAGTTACAGGGTGGCCGGCTACACCTTC
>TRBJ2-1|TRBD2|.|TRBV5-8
CASSLMFFGTSGHEQFF
TGTGCCAGCAGCTTGATGTTTTTCGGGACTAGCGGGCATGAGCAGTTCTTC
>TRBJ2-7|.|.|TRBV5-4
CASTMGEGAYEQYF
TGTGCCAGCACCATGGGTGAGGGTGCCTACGAGCAGTACTTC
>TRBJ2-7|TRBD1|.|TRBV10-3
CASGDRVYEQYF
TGTGCCAGCGGAGACAGGGTCTACGAGCAGTACTTC
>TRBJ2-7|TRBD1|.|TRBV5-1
CASSLVPQGVFYEQYF
TGCGCCAGCAGCTTGGTCCCGCAGGGGGTATTTTACGAGCAGTACTTC
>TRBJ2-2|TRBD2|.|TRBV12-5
CASGLATSGNTGELFF
TGTGCTAGTGGTTTGGCCACTAGCGGGAACACCGGGGAGCTGTTTTTT
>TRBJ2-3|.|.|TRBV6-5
CASSEVEDTQYF
TGTGCCAGCAGTGAAGTGGAGGATACGCAGTATTTT
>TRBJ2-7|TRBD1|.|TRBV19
CASSIRGRKGYEQYF
TGTGCCAGTAGTATCAGGGGGCGTAAGGGCTACGAGCAGTACTTC
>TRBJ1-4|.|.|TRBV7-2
CASSWGGGLTNNEKLFF
TGTGCCAGCAGCTGGGGGGGTGGGTTAACGAATAATGAAAAACTGTTTTTT
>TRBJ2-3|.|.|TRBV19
CASSRGRGSMGTDTQYF
TGTGCCAGTAGTAGGGGCAGGGGTTCAATGGGAACAGATACGCAGTATTTT
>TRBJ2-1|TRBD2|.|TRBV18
CASSSTLSGDEQFF
TGTGCCAGCTCATCTACCCTTAGCGGGGATGAGCAGTTCTTC
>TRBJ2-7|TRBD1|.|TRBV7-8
CASSLSGGAWSEQYF
TGTGCCAGCAGCTTGTCAGGGGGCGCGTGGTCCGAGCAGTACTTC
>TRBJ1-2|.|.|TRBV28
CASRTAYPGYTF
TGTGCCAGCAGGACAGCGTATCCTGGCTACACCTTC
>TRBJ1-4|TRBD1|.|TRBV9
CASSPGQGNEKLFF
TGTGCCAGCAGCCCGGGACAGGGAAATGAAAAACTGTTTTTT
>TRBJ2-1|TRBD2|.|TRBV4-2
CASSQDPSSGAYNEQFF
TGTGCCAGCAGCCAAGATCCTTCTAGCGGGGCCTACAATGAGCAGTTCTTC
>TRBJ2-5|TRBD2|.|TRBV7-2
CASSSRLARRHETQYF
TGTGCCAGCAGCTCAAGACTAGCCCGACGGCATGAGACCCAGTACTTC
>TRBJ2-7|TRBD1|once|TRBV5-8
CASSPAWGQGLKTSEQYF
TGTGCCAGCAGTCCGGCGTGGGGACAGGGCCTGAAAACTAGCGAGCAGTACTTC
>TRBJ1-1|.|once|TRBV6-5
CASSYSIVQGTAFF
TGTGCCAGCAGTTACTCGATAGTCCAGGGTACAGCTTTCTTT
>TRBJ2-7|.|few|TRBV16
CASSPPRNYEQYF
TGTGCCAGCAGCCCCCCTAGGAACTACGAGCAGTACTTC
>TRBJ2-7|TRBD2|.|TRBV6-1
CASRRLAGVSEQYF
TGTGCCAGCAGGAGACTAGCGGGAGTTTCCGAGCAGTACTTC
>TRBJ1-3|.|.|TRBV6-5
CASSLRGVSGNTIYF
TGTGCCAGCAGTTTACGGGGGGTCTCTGGAAACACCATATATTTT
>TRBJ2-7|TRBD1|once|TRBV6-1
CASSADRFPYEQYF
TGTGCCAGCAGTGCGGACAGGTTTCCCTACGAGCAGTACTTC
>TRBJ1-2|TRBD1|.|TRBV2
CASRGQGGLYTF
TGTGCCAGCAGAGGACAGGGAGGGCTCTACACCTTC
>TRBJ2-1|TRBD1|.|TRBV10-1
CASSTGTNEQFF
TGCGCCAGTTCGACAGGGACCAATGAGCAGTTCTTC
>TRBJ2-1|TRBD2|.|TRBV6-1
CASSERDGLAGGEQFF
TGTGCCAGCAGTGAACGGGACGGACTAGCGGGAGGTGAGCAGTTCTTC
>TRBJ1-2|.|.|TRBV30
CAWSQDRSYGYTF
TGTGCCTGGAGTCAGGACAGAAGCTATGGCTACACCTTC
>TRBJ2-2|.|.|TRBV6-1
CASNHQRIYTGELFF
TGTGCCAGCAACCATCAGCGGATCTACACCGGGGAGCTGTTTTTT
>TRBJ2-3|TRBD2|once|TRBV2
CAISSGLRGSDTQYF
TGTGCCATCTCTAGCGGGCTACGAGGGTCCGATACGCAGTATTTT